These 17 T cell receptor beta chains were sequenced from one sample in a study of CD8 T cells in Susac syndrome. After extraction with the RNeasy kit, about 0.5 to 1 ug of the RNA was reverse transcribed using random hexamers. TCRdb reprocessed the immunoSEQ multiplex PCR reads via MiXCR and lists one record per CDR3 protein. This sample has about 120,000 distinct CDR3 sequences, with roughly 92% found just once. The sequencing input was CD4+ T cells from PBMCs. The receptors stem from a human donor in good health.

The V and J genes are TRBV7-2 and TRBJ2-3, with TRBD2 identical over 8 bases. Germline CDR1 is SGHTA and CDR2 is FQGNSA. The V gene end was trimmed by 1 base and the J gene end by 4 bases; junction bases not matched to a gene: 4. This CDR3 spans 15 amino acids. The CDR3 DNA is TGTGCCAGCAGCTTAGTTAGCGGGATCTCAGATACGCAGTATTTT. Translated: CASSLVSGISDTQYF. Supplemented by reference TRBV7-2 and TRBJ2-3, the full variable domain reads GAGVSQSPSNKVTEKGKDVELRCDPISGHTALYWYRQSLGQGLEFLIYFQGNSAPDKSGLPSDRFSAERTGGSVSTLTIQRTQQEDSAVYLCASSLVSGISDTQYFGPGTRLTVL.

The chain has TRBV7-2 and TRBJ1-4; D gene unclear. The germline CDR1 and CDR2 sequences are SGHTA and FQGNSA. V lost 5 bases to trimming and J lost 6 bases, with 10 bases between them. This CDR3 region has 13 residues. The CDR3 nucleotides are TGTGCCAGCAGCACGGCTCCGCATGAAAAACTGTTTTTT. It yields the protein CASSTAPHEKLFF.

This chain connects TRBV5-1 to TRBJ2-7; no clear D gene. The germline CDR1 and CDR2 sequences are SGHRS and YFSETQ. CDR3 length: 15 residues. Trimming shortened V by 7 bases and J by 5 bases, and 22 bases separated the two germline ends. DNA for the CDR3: TGCGCCAGCGCGCCGATGGATTCCTCCAGCAACGAGCAGTACTTC. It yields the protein CASAPMDSSSNEQYF. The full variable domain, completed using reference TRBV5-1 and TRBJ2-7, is KAGVTQTPRYLIKTRGQQVTLSCSPISGHRSVSWYQQTPGQGLQFLFEYFSETQRNKGNFPGRFSGRQFSNSRSEMNVSTLELGDSALYLCASAPMDSSSNEQYFGPGTRLTVT.

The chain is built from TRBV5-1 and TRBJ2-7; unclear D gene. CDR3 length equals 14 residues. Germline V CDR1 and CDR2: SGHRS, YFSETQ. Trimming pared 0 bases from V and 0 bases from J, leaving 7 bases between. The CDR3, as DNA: TGCGCCAGCAGCTTGGGGCCAGCCTCCTACGAGCAGTACTTC. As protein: CASSLGPASYEQYF.

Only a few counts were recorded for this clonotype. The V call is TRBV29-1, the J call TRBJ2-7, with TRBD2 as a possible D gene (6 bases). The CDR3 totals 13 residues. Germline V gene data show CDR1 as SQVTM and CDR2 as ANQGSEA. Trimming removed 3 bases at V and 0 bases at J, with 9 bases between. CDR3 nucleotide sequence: TGCAGCGTTGAGTCGGGACTCTCCTACGAGCAGTACTTC. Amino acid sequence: CSVESGLSYEQYF.

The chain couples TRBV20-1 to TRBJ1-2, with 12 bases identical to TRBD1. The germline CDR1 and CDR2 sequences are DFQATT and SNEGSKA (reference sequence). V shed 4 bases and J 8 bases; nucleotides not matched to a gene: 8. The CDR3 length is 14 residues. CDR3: CSAISGTGGGGYTF. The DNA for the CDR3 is TGCAGTGCTATATCCGGGACAGGGGGCGGGGGCTACACCTTC.

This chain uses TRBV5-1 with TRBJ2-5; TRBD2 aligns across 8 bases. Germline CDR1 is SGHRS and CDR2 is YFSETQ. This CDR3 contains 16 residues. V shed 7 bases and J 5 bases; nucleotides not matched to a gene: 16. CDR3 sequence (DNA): TGCGCCAGCCGCAGCCCGCGGACGGGGGGGGCTGAGACCCAGTACTTC. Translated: CASRSPRTGGAETQYF.

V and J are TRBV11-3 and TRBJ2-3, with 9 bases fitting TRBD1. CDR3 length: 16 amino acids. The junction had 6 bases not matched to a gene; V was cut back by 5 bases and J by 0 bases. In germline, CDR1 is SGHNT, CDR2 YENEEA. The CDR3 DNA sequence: TGTGCCAGCAGCGGAGGGGGGACAGGGAGCACAGATACGCAGTATTTT. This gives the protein CASSGGGTGSTDTQYF.

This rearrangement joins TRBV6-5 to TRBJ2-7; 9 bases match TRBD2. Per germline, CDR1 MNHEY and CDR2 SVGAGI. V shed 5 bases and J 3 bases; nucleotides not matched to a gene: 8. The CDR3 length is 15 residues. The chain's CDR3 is CASSTRTSEVYEQYF. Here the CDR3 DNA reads TGTGCCAGCAGTACTCGGACTAGCGAGGTCTACGAGCAGTACTTC.

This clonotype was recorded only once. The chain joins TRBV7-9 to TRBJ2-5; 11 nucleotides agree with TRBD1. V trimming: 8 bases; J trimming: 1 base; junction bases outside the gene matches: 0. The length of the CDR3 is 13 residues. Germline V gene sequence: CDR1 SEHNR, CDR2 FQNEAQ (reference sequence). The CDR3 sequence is CASGQGAQETQYF. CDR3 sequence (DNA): TGTGCCAGCGGACAGGGGGCCCAAGAGACCCAGTACTTC.

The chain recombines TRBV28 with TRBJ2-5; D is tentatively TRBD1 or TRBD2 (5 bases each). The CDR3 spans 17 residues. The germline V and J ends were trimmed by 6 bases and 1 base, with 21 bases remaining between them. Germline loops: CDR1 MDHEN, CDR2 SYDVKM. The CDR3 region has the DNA TGTGCCAGCAGCCTCGGGGCAGATAGCTCGTTCCAAGAGACCCAGTACTTC. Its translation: CASSLGADSSFQETQYF.

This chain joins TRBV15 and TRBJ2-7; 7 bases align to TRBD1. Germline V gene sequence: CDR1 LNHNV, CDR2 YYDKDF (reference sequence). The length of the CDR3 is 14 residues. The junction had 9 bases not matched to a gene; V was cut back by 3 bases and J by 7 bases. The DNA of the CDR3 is TGTGCCACCAGCAGGGACAGGCAAATGGGGGAGCAGTACTTC. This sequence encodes CATSRDRQMGEQYF. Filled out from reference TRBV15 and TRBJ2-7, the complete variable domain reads DAMVIQNPRYQVTQFGKPVTLSCSQTLNHNVMYWYQQKSSQAPKLLFHYYDKDFNNEADTPDNFQSRRPNTSFCFLDIRSPGLGDTAMYLCATSRDRQMGEQYFGPGTRLTVT.

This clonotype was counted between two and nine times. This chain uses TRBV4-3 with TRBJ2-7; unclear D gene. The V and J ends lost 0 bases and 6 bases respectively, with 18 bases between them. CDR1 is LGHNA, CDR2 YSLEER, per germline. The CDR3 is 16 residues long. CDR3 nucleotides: TGCGCCAGCAGCCAAGAGGCTCTAGTAGGGTTGGCCGAGCAGTACTTC. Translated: CASSQEALVGLAEQYF.

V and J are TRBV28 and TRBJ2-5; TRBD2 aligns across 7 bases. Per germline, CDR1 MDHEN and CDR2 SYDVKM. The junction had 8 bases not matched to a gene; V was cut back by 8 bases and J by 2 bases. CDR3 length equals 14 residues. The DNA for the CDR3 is TGTGCCAGCGGAGGGAGGGCAGTTCAAGAGACCCAGTACTTC. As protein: CASGGRAVQETQYF. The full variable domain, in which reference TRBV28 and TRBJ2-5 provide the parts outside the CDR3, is DVKVTQSSRYLVKRTGEKVFLECVQDMDHENMFWYRQDPGLGLRLIYFSYDVKMKEKGDIPEGYSVSREKKERFSLILESASTNQTSMYLCASGGRAVQETQYFGPGTRLLVL.

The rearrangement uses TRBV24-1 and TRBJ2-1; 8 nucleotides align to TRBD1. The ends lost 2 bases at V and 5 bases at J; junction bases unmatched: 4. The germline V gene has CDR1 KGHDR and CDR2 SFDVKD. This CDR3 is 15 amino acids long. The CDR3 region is CATSDSGTGNNEQFF. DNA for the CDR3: TGTGCCACCAGTGATTCCGGGACAGGAAACAATGAGCAGTTCTTC.

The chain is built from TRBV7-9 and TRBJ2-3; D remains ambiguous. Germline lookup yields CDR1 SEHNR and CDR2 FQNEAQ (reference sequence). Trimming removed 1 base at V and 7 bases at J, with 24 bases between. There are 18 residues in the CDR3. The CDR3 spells CASSLDTPYFGSVNTQYF. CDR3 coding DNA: TGTGCCAGCAGCTTAGATACCCCCTATTTTGGCTCCGTCAATACGCAGTATTTT.

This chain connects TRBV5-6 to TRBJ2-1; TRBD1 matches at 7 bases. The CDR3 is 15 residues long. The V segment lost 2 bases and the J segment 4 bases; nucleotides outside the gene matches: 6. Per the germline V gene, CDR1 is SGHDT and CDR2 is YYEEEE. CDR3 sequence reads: CASSFPGTVYNEQFF. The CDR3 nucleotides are TGTGCCAGCAGCTTCCCCGGGACAGTATACAATGAGCAGTTCTTC.